This TCR beta chain was documented in a study of Ad26.COV2.S vaccination and SARS-CoV-2 variants. Treatment here: 15 to 20 received Ad26.COV2.S at low or high dose, single or two shots; 5 received placebo; per-sample allocation not given. It was on day 63 after the first vaccine or placebo injection that samples were taken. Cohort 1b enrolled adults aged 18-55 years in Boston. The study, taken as a whole, reports: Substantial breadth in spike-specific CD8+ and CD4+ T cell responses was reportedly seen after vaccination. Assessments of TCR breadth and depth may have underestimated the total T cell responses.

This table comes from immunoSEQ multiplex PCR, and its TCRdb copy is limited to in-frame clones, with some not included. The repertoire consists of hundreds of thousands of clones, with about 89% occurring once and the leading ten covering approximately 1.5%. With 5 bases removed from V and 0 bases from J, the gap between germline ends came to 7 bases. This CDR3 contains 13 residues. CDR1 and CDR2 (germline): LNHDA, SQIVND (reference sequence). Details on this clone: Its specificity is not known.

This clonotype was sampled from a person between 18 and 59 years old who received the Ad26.COV2.S COVID-19 vaccine or a placebo. The chain couples TRBV19 to TRBJ2-5; no definite D call. Sequenced material: peripheral blood, taken in a trial of Ad26.COV2.S vaccine versus placebo. The CDR3 region is CASSYTYQETQYF. CDR3 nucleotide sequence: TGTGCCAGTAGTTACACGTACCAAGAGACCCAGTACTTC.